Shown below are 7 T cell receptor beta chains from a single sample sequenced in a study of CD8+CD57+ T cells in acquired aplastic anemia. The patients chosen for sequencing had shown expansion of CD8+CD57+ cells (detected by flow cytometry). The template for TCR beta VDJ and CDR3 sequence profiling was genomic DNA. TCRdb itself ran the reads through MiXCR, one entry per CDR3 protein. This sample has 250,000 to 300,000 distinct CDR3 sequences, with approximately 57% found just once. Sequencing input: sorted CD4+, CD8+, or CD8+CD57+ T cells (not recorded which) from PBMCs. Receptors originate from a human donor with aplastic anemia.

The chain uses TRBV20-1 and TRBJ2-5; 8 bases match TRBD1. Germline CDR1 DFQATT, CDR2 SNEGSKA (reference sequence). Germline trimming cut 7 bases from V and 5 bases from J; bases unmatched to any gene: 15. There are 15 residues in the CDR3. CDR3 sequence (DNA): TGCAGTGTTCTACCCGCGGCAGGGGGCAGTGAGACCCAGTACTTC. Protein product: CSVLPAAGGSETQYF.

The chain combines TRBV19 with TRBJ1-2; perhaps TRBD1 as D (6 bases). The CDR3 runs to 14 residues. Trimming shortened V by 2 bases and J by 10 bases, and 17 bases separated the two germline ends. CDR1 is LNHDA, CDR2 SQIVND, per germline (reference sequence). The CDR3 here is CASSIYQGMMDYTF. The CDR3 DNA reads TGTGCCAGTAGTATATATCAGGGGATGATGGACTACACCTTC.

The V gene is TRBV6-1, the J gene TRBJ1-1, with 10 bases aligning to TRBD1. V dropped 6 bases and J dropped 4; count of bases not matched to a gene: 5. Germline V gene lookup returns CDR1 MNHNS and CDR2 SASEGT. The CDR3 has 14 amino acids. The CDR3 sequence is CASRRGQGVTEAFF. The CDR3 nucleotides are TGTGCCAGCAGGAGAGGACAGGGGGTCACTGAAGCTTTCTTT.

This sequence joins TRBV25-1 and TRBJ2-7, with 8 bases aligning to TRBD1. The CDR3 spans 12 residues. The germline V gene encodes CDR1 MGHDK and CDR2 SYGVNS. J was trimmed by 7 bases and V by 6 bases; bases with no gene match: 5. The CDR3 coding sequence is TGTGCCAGCAGATCCAGGGGGCATGAGCAGTACTTC. As protein: CASRSRGHEQYF.

The chain has TRBV9 and TRBJ1-6, with TRBD1 identical over 9 bases. The V gene's germline CDR1 is SGDLS and CDR2 YYNGEE. The CDR3 has 15 residues. J lost 7 bases, V lost 4 bases, and 6 bases had no gene match. The CDR3 nucleotides are TGTGCCAGCAGCCAAGGACAGGGGCCGAATTCACCCCTCCACTTT. It is translated as CASSQGQGPNSPLHF.

V and J are TRBV29-1 and TRBJ2-1; 9 nucleotides line up with TRBD2. Trimming removed 7 bases from V and 5 bases from J; junction bases left unmatched: 6. Germline CDR1 SQVTM, CDR2 ANQGSEA. The CDR3 is 13 amino acids. As DNA, the CDR3 is TGCAGCGGGAGCGGGGGGACCAACAATGAGCAGTTCTTC. It codes for CSGSGGTNNEQFF.

The J gene is TRBJ1-5, the V gene TRBV19; TRBD1 aligns across 9 bases. Germline CDR1 reads LNHDA; CDR2 reads SQIVND (reference sequence). The CDR3 is 16 residues long. J was trimmed by 3 bases and V by 5 bases; bases with no gene match: 8. The CDR3 is CASSGGGQGSNQPQHF. The DNA of the CDR3 is TGTGCCAGTAGTGGGGGGGGACAGGGCTCCAATCAGCCCCAGCATTTT.